This T cell receptor (beta chain) was profiled in a study of monozygotic twins with inflammatory bowel disease. Broader study findings: Especially where disease activity was present, IBD patients had fewer clonotypes in common with others than healthy twins did. Among IBD patients, TCRbeta diversity (inverse Simpson) was lower than in healthy co-twins.

As to this clonotype: Its target is not known.

Germline CDR1 and CDR2: SGHAT and FQNNGV. The CDR3 spans 13 residues. Both the TCRalpha cDNA and the TCRbeta cDNA were taken through two nested PCRs, lasting about 16 and 10 cycles. TCRdb processed the 5' RACE reads again and assigns one entry to each CDR3 protein, with no DNA. This listing includes some 170,000 distinct CDR3 sequences. The blood volume drawn from each donor was roughly 2.7 ml. The chain recombines TRBV11-2 with TRBJ2-3; TCRdb returns TRBD1, unconfirmable since there is no DNA. Sample: blood. The receptor was derived from a human donor with ulcerative colitis or Crohn's disease, or a healthy co-twin of an affected twin (not recorded which). The CDR3 region is CASSWDSTDTQYF.